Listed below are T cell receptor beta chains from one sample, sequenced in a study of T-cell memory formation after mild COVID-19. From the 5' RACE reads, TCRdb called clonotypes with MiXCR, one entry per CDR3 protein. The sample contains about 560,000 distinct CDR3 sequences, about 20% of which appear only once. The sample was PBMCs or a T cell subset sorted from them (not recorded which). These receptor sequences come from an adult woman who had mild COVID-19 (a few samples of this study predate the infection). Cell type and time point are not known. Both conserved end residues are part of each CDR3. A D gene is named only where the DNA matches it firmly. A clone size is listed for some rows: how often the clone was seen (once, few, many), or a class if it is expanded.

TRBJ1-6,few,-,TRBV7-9,TGTGCCAGCAGCTTACCGGACGAACGGAAGTCACCCCTCCACTTT,CASSLPDERKSPLHF
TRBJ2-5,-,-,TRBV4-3,TGCGCCAGCAGCCAAGATGAGGGTAAAGAGACCCAGTACTTC,CASSQDEGKETQYF
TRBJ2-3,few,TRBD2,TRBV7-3,TGTGCCAGCAGCCTGACCGGACTAGCGGGAGGTACAGATACGCAGTATTTT,CASSLTGLAGGTDTQYF
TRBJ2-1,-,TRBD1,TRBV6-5,TGTGCCAGTCGCGGAGGACAGGGGGCATCTTACTCCTACAATGAGCAGTTCTTC,CASRGGQGASYSYNEQFF
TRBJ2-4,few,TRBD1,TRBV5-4,TGTGCCAGCAGCTACGAACCGGGACAGAAATCAGCCAAAAACATTCAGTACTTC,CASSYEPGQKSAKNIQYF
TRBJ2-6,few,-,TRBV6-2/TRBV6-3,TGTGCCAGCAGTTACTCGAGAGGGGGGAGCGTCCTGACTTTC,CASSYSRGGSVLTF
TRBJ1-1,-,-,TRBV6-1,TGTGCCAGCAAGGAGGGCAGGCAAAACACTGAAGCTTTCTTT,CASKEGRQNTEAFF
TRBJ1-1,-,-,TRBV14,TGTGCCAGCAGCCGGACAGCAGACATGAACACTGAAGCTTTCTTT,CASSRTADMNTEAFF
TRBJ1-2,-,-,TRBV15,TGTGCCACCAGCAGAGATCGAGTAGGAGATAACTATGGCTACACCTTC,CATSRDRVGDNYGYTF
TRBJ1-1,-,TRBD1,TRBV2,TGTGCCAGACGGGACAGACTCATGAACACTGAAGCTTTCTTT,CARRDRLMNTEAFF
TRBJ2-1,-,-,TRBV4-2,TGTGCCAGCAGCCGCCTTTCTGTAGCATCCTACTACAATGAGCAGTTCTTC,CASSRLSVASYYNEQFF
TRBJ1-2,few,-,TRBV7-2,TGTGCCAGCAGCTTACTCCGCCAGGGCGGCTACACCTTC,CASSLLRQGGYTF
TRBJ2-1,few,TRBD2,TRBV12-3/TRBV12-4,TGTGCCAGCAGCACCTCCACCGGGACTAGCGGGAGGGGAGTGAAACGAAATGAGCAGTTCTTC,CASSTSTGTSGRGVKRNEQFF
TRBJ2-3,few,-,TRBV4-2,TGTGCCAGCAGCCAAGATCATAGTAGCTCTAGCTACACAGATACGCAGTATTTT,CASSQDHSSSSYTDTQYF